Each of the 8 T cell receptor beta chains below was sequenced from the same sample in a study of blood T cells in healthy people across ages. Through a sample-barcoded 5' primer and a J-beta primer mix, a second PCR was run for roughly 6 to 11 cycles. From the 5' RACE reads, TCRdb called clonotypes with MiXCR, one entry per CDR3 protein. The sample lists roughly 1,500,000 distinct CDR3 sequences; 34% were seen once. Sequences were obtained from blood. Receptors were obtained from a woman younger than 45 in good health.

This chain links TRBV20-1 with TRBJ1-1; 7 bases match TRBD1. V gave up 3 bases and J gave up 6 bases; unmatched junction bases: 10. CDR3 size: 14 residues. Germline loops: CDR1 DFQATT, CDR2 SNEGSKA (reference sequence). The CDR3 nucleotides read TGCAGTGCTAGGCCCGACAGGGACTGGCCTGAAGCTTTCTTT. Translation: CSARPDRDWPEAFF.

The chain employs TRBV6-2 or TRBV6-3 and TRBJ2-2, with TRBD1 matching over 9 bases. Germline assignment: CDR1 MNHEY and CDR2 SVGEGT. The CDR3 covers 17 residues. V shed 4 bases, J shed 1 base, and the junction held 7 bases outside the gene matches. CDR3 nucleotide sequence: TGTGCCAGCAGTTGGGGACAGGGAGCGCTGAACACCGGGGAGCTGTTTTTT. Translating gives CASSWGQGALNTGELFF.

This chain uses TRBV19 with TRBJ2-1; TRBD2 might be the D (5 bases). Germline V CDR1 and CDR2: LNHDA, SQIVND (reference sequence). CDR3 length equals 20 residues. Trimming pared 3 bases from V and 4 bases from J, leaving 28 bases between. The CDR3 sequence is CASSIPPGLLNNDGYNEQFF. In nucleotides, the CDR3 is TGTGCCAGTAGTATCCCGCCTGGACTGCTAAATAATGATGGTTACAATGAGCAGTTCTTC.

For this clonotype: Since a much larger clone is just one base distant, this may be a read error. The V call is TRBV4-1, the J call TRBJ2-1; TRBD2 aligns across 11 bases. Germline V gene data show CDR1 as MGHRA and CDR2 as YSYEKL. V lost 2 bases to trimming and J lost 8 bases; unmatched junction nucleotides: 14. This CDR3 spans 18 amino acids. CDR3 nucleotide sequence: TGCGCCAGCAGCCAATCGGGACTAGCGGTTTTGGGGTGCTATGAGCAGTTCTTC. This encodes CASSQSGLAVLGCYEQFF.

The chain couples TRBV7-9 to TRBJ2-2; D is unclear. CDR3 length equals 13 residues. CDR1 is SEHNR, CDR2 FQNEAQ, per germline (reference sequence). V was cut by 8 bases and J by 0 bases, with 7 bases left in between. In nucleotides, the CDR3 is TGTGCCAGCCCCTCGCCGAACACCGGGGAGCTGTTTTTT. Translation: CASPSPNTGELFF. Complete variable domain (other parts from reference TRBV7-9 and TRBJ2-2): DTGVSQNPRHKITKRGQNVTFRCDPISEHNRLYWYRQTLGQGPEFLTYFQNEAQLEKSRLLSDRFSAERPKGSFSTLEIQRTEQGDSAMYLCASPSPNTGELFFGEGSRLTVL.

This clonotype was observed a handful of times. CDR3 nucleotide sequence: TGTGCCAGCAGTGAACGGCTAGCGGGGATGCAAGAGACCCAGTACTTC. It codes for CASSERLAGMQETQYF. The V and J genes are TRBV6-1 and TRBJ2-5, with TRBD2 matching 9 bases. CDR3 size: 16 residues. J gave up 2 bases and V 2 bases, and 6 bases lay outside the gene matches. CDR1 and CDR2 from the germline V gene are MNHNS and SASEGT.

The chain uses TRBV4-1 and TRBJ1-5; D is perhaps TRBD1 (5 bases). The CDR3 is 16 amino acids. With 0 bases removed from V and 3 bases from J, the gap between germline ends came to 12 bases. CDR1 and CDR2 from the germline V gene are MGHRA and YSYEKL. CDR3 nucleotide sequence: TGCGCCAGCAGCCAAGATGGCGCCAGGGACAATCAGCCCCAGCATTTT. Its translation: CASSQDGARDNQPQHF.

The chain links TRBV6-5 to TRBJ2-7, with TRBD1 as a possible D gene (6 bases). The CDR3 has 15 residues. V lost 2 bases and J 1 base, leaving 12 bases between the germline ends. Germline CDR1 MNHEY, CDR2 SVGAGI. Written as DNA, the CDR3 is TGTGCCAGCAGTTACGCCAGGGGTCGATCCTACGAGCAGTACTTC. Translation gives CASSYARGRSYEQYF.